This record concerns one T cell receptor (beta chain) sequence. The data belong to a study of PD-1 blockade in classical Hodgkin lymphoma. All patients experienced relapse after autologous stem cell transplantation, and brentuximab vedotin exposure was variable. This CDR3 contains 13 residues. The germline gives CDR1 LNHDA, CDR2 SQIVND (reference sequence). Trimming took off 0 bases at V and 1 base at J, with 3 bases between the two ends. The data were produced by immunoSEQ multiplex PCR, yet TCRdb's version contains in-frame clones alone and is incomplete. The sample contains around 66,000 clones, 80% to 90% of which appear only once.

The specimen comprised peripheral blood mononuclear cells (PBMCs), sampled at baseline. The origin of this receptor is a human donor with classical Hodgkin lymphoma. The chain uses TRBV19 and TRBJ1-1; D not certain. The CDR3 region has the DNA TGTGCCAGTAGTATAGAAGGGAACACTGAAGCTTTCTTT. It translates to CASSIEGNTEAFF.